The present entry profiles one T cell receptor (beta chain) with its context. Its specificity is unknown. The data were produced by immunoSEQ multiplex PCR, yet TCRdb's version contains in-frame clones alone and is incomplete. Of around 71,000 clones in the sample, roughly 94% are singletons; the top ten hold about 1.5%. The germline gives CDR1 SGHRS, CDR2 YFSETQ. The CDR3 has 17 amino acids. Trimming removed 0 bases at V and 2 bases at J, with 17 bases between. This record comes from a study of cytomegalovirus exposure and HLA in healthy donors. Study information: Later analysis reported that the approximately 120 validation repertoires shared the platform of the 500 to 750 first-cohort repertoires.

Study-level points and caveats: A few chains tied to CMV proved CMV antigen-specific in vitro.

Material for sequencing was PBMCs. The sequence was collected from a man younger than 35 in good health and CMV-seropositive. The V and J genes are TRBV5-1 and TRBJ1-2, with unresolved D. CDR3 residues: CASSLVGLADGNYGYTF. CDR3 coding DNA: TGCGCCAGCAGCTTGGTGGGCTTGGCAGACGGAAACTATGGCTACACCTTC.